The entry that follows covers one T cell receptor (beta chain) sequence. There is no known antigen for this receptor. The sample holds no much larger clone one base away, and base qualities are not on file. Measured from the cysteine to the phenylalanine, the CDR3 is 15 residues long. Of all the DNA, just the CDR3 is kept, 45 bases in frame from base 1. The germline V gene specifies MDHEN as CDR1 and SYDVKM as CDR2. A distance of 13 bases separates the germline ends of V and J, which lose 5 bases and 3 bases respectively. Using the deep immunoSEQ assay, multiplex PCR amplified TCR CDR3 regions from genomic DNA. For each cell subset, the extracted genomic DNA was distributed evenly across all wells of several immunoSEQ 96-well plates, and each plate served as one replicate. For sorted subsets, around 200 ng genomic DNA, equal to tens of thousands of T cell genomes, was loaded into each replicate PCR. The purified libraries were quantified using a Qubit 3.0 fluorometer, sized with a Bioanalyzer 2100, and then quantified again using the KAPA Library Quantification kit. Every immunoSEQ 96-well plate was sequenced on a separate single-read 150-cycle Illumina NextSeq 550 flow cell. Concerning the study's data processing: The immunoSEQ output contained only junctional sequences without quality scores, so filtering could not match that applied to full-length reads. Sequences were annotated with PyIR, a Python wrapper for IgBLAST v1.9, using IMGT germline references to assign V/J genes and CDR3. Any read was removed if the V/J assignment was weak (E-value above 1e-6), the CDR3 was missing, or the read contained stop codons, out-of-frame junctions, or ambiguous translated residues. V3J clonotypes were defined as sequences sharing the same inferred V gene, J gene, and CDR3 amino acid sequence. The percentage overlap between two repertoires was calculated by dividing the number of shared unique clonotypes by the size of the smaller repertoire. Three approaches were used to assess repertoire richness: RTK rarefaction, the Chao1 estimator, and Recon v2.1 estimates of unobserved clonotypes. Generation probabilities for all TCRbeta clonotypes obtained by the gDNA method from a few donors were computed using OLGA. TCRdb obtained this table from immuneACCESS and retained in-frame rearrangements with V and J assigned. These tables miss some clones; where compared with another copy, unresolved V genes account for less than half of the shortfall, and the remainder is unexplained. V and J calls and clone size are as listed in that table; D and trimming were resolved from the DNA. The sample table contains some 740,000 clones; only one count was recorded for 92% of them. The top ten clones comprise 24% of the sample.

The sample is drawn from a study of shared clonotypes between healthy human individuals (TCRdb year 2020). The study in broad terms: A couple of women and a few men aged 18 to 49 years were included in the cohort. To increase sequencing depth and limit assay-specific biases, different laboratories used diverse techniques to prepare libraries and sequence TCR repertoires. Each donor's leukapheresis produced roughly between roughly 0.85 and 10 billion PBMCs. For each donor, CD4 naive and CD4 memory were each run on three plates, CD8 naive on two plates, and CD8 memory on one plate. To estimate repertoire size and how much clonotype sharing occurs between individuals, the study deeply sequenced the blood TCR repertoires of several healthy adults. What the research found in general, with its limitations: Because the study included only a small number of donors, the genetic and exposure-history diversity represented was limited. Compared with non-shared clonotypes, the clonotypes found in all four sorted-subset donors had higher generation probabilities. Larger estimated clonotype richness was generally found for naive subsets than for memory subsets. Pairwise subsampling led to the expectation that sequencing depth would affect the degree of clonotype sharing among donors. Only blood was sampled, and tissue TCR repertoires likely differ from those in blood. Incomplete sequencing was indicated by rarefaction of sorted-subset datasets, despite the large sequencing depth. Sharing across several donors was observed for approximately 5% of naive CD4, less than 4% of naive CD8, roughly 2.4% of memory CD4, and over 0.3% of memory CD8 clonotypes.

CD8 naive samples were CD45RO-negative cells positively selected for CCR7, giving a CD45RA+CCR7+ population that excluded TemRA cells. Donors were healthy HIV-negative adults with no recently reported acute infections or vaccinations. Every donor was a Caucasian adult living in Nashville, Tennessee, USA. Blood was obtained by leukapheresis, after which PBMCs were separated by Ficoll-Histopaque density gradient centrifugation and cryopreserved in liquid nitrogen vapor phase. Purity and quantity of every magnetically sorted T cell population were checked by analytical flow cytometry. Genomic DNA was isolated from every sorted fraction and measured by UV absorbance on a Nanodrop 2000c.

The sample consisted of naive CD8+ T cells sorted from blood. Interpreted using the paper, the cell subset or site label stands for: CD45RA+CCR7+. This sequence uses TRBV28 and TRBJ1-4, with an unclear D gene assignment. This TCR came from a man aged 25 to 40 in good health. The base sequence is TGTGCCAGCAGTGCCATAGGTCCAGCTAATGAAAAACTGTTTTTT. The resulting protein is CASSAIGPANEKLFF.